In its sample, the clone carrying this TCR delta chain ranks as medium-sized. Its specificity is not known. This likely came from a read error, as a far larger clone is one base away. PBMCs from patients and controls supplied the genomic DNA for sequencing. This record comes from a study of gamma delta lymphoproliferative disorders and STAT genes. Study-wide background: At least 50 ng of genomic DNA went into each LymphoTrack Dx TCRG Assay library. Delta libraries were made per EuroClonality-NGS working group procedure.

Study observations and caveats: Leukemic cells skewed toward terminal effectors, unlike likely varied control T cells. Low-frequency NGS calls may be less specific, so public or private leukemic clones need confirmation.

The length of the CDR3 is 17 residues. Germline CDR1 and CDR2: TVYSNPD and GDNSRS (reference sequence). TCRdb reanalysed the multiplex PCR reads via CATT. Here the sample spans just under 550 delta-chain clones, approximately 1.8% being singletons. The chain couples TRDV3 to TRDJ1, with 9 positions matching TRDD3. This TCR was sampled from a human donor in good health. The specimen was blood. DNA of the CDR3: TGTGCCTTCCACTCAGGCTACTGGGGGACTCACACCGATAAACCCATCTTT. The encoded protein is CAFHSGYWGTHTDKPIF.